This T cell receptor (beta chain) was sequenced in a study of T cell repertoires in cytomegalovirus infection. General observations from the study: The response measured ex vivo was dominated by TCR beta clonotypes (HLA-C-restricted and CMV-specific).

TCRdb reanalysed the reads using MiXCR and keeps one entry per CDR3 protein. The sample consists of around 430,000 distinct CDR3 sequences, 40% to 50% of them appearing once. V shed 3 bases and J shed 4 bases, with 12 bases lying between them. In germline, CDR1 is SGHTA, CDR2 FQGNSA. This CDR3 is 14 amino acids long. In the case of this clonotype: The antigen is not known.

The source of this sequence is a human donor in good health (CMV status not recorded). Some clones in this sample may be carry-over from other donors' samples. The chain employs TRBV7-2 and TRBJ2-5; D might be TRBD2 (7 bases). The specimen comprised cultured PBMCs, sampled from culture after CMV antigen stimulation. CDR3 protein: CASSFGQRGETQYF. DNA for the CDR3: TGTGCCAGCAGCTTCGGACAGCGGGGAGAGACCCAGTACTTC.